Listed below are T cell receptor beta chains from one sample, sequenced in a study of shared clonotypes between healthy human individuals. Repertoires were generated with immunoSEQ multiplex PCR, while TCRdb's copy carries only in-frame clones and drops some. The data show around 700,000 clones, about 80% seen once. The source material was memory CD4+ T cells sorted from blood. The source of these receptors is a woman aged 25 to 39 in good health. Each CDR3 is given with its conserved first and last residue. Each record gives: V gene, CDR3 length, clone size, D gene, J gene, CDR3 protein, CDR3 DNA. The D gene is left open where the match is weak. Some rows mark clone size as missing; the rest say once, few, many or name a class of expanded clone.

TRBV7-9	14	-	-	TRBJ1-3	CASSFEGTGNTIYF	TGTGCCAGCAGCTTTGAGGGGACTGGAAACACCATATATTTT
TRBV10-1	15	-	-	TRBJ2-2	CASSEVGLNTGELFF	TGCGCCAGCAGTGAAGTGGGGCTGAACACCGGGGAGCTGTTTTTT
TRBV6-5	12	-	-	TRBJ2-2	CASSSRFGELFF	TGTGCCAGCAGTTCTCGTTTTGGGGAGCTGTTTTTT
TRBV11-1	17	-	TRBD1	TRBJ1-3	CASSYLQGSASGNTIYF	TGTGCCAGCAGCTACCTACAGGGGTCGGCGTCTGGAAACACCATATATTTT
TRBV14	13	-	-	TRBJ2-7	CASSQLDRAEQYF	TGTGCCAGCAGCCAACTGGATCGGGCCGAGCAGTACTTC
TRBV28	13	-	-	TRBJ1-2	CASGSQGLYGYTF	TGTGCCAGCGGGTCCCAGGGGCTCTATGGCTACACCTTC
TRBV29-1	15	-	TRBD1	TRBJ2-3	CSVEGDRMSTDTQYF	TGCAGCGTTGAAGGGGACAGAATGAGCACAGATACGCAGTATTTT
TRBV5-1	14	-	-	TRBJ2-7	CASNQGPPNREQYF	TGCGCCAGCAACCAGGGGCCCCCGAACAGGGAGCAGTACTTC
TRBV14	14	-	-	TRBJ1-3	CASSLTASGNTIYF	TGTGCCAGCAGCCTTACAGCCTCTGGAAACACCATATATTTT
TRBV6-6	15	-	TRBD1	TRBJ1-1	CASRDRGHENTEAFF	TGTGCCAGCCGCGACAGGGGGCATGAAAACACTGAAGCTTTCTTT
TRBV14	15	-	TRBD1	TRBJ2-5	CASSQLTGSQETQYF	TGTGCCAGCAGCCAGTTGACAGGGTCGCAAGAGACCCAGTACTTC
TRBV11-2	15	-	TRBD2	TRBJ2-5	CASSLAAGGEWEQYF	TGTGCCAGCAGCTTAGCGGCGGGAGGCGAATGGGAGCAGTACTTC
TRBV10-2	14	few	-	TRBJ1-3	CASGRAGTGNTIYF	TGCGCCAGCGGAAGAGCGGGGACTGGAAACACCATATATTTT
TRBV4-2	15	-	-	TRBJ2-7	CASSQVVGWTYEQYF	TGTGCCAGCAGCCAGGTGGTGGGTTGGACCTACGAGCAGTACTTC
TRBV25-1	14	few	-	TRBJ1-3	CASTGIGIGNTIYF	TGTGCCAGCACTGGGATAGGAATTGGAAACACCATATATTTT
TRBV27	19	-	-	TRBJ2-7	CASSLIGNEVGRPFYEQYF	TGTGCCAGCAGTTTAATCGGTAACGAAGTCGGACGACCCTTTTACGAGCAGTACTTC
TRBV10-2	14	many	-	TRBJ2-5	CASSAQGGGETQYF	TGCGCCAGCAGCGCTCAGGGGGGCGGAGAGACCCAGTACTTC
TRBV6-6	14	-	-	TRBJ1-5	CASSYANSNQPQHF	TGTGCCAGCAGTTACGCGAATAGCAATCAGCCCCAGCATTTT
TRBV2	15	once	-	TRBJ1-1	CASRWMDGGDTEAFF	TGTGCCAGCAGATGGATGGACGGTGGGGACACTGAAGCTTTCTTT
TRBV6-5	13	-	-	TRBJ2-7	CATEGHGSYEQYF	TGTGCCACCGAAGGACACGGTTCCTACGAGCAGTACTTC
TRBV28	17	-	TRBD1	TRBJ1-4	CASSRQGTRLTNEKLFF	TGTGCCAGCAGTCGACAGGGTACTCGGTTGACTAATGAAAAACTGTTTTTT
TRBV27	14	-	-	TRBJ2-2	CASSLWANTGELFF	TGTGCCAGCAGTTTATGGGCGAACACCGGGGAGCTGTTTTTT
TRBV30	15	few	-	TRBJ2-1	CAWSVTSAAKSEQFF	TGTGCCTGGAGTGTAACCAGTGCAGCCAAATCTGAGCAGTTCTTC
TRBV2	13	many	-	TRBJ2-7	CASLRDLAYEQYF	TGTGCCAGCCTTCGGGACCTAGCCTACGAGCAGTACTTC
TRBV19	12	many	TRBD1	TRBJ2-7	CASSIWGQRPSF	TGTGCCAGTAGTATATGGGGACAGCGACCCTCCTTC
TRBV5-1	15	many	-	TRBJ2-7	CASSSQARGTNEQYF	TGCGCCAGCAGCTCGCAGGCCCGGGGGACCAACGAGCAGTACTTC
TRBV5-4	14	-	-	TRBJ2-5	CASSLRGMGETQYF	TGTGCCAGCAGCTTGCGGGGTATGGGAGAGACCCAGTACTTC
TRBV12-5	15	-	TRBD2	TRBJ2-1	CASGLGSGNYNEQFF	TGTGCTAGTGGTTTGGGTAGCGGGAATTACAATGAGCAGTTCTTC
TRBV6-5	13	-	-	TRBJ2-6	CASGPSGANVLTF	TGTGCCAGCGGCCCGTCTGGGGCCAACGTCCTGACTTTC
TRBV14	16	-	TRBD1	TRBJ1-1	CASSHFYRGRGAEAFF	TGTGCCAGCAGCCATTTTTACAGGGGAAGGGGCGCTGAAGCTTTCTTT